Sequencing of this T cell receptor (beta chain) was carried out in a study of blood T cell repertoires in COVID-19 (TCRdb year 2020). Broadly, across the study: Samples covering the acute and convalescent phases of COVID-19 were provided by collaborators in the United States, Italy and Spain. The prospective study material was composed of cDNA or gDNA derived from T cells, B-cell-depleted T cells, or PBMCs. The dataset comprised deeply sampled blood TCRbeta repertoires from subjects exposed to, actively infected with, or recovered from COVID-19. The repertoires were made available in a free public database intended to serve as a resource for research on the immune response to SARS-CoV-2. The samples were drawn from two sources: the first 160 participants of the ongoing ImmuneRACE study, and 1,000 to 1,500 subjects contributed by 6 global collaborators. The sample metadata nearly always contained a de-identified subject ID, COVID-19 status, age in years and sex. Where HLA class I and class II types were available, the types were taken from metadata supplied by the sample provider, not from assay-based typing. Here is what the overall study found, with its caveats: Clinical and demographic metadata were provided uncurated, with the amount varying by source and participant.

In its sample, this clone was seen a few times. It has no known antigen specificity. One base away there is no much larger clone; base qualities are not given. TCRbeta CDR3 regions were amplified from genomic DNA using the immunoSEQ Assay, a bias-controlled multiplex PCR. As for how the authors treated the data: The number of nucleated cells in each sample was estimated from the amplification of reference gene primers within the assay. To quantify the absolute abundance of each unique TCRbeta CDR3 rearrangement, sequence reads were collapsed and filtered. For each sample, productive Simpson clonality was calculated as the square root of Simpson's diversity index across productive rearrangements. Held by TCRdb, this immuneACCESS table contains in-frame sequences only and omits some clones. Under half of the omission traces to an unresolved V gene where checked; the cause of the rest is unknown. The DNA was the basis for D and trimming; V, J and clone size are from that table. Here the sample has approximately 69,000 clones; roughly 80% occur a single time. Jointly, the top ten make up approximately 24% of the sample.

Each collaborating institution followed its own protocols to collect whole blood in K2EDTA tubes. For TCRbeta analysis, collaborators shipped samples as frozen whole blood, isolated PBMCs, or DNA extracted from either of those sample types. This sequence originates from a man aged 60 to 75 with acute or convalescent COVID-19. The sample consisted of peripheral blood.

The CDR3 corresponds to CASSLYIGQSYEQYF. The base sequence is TGTGCCAGCAGCTTGTATATAGGACAGTCCTACGAGCAGTACTTC. The rearrangement joined TRBV5-5 to TRBJ2-7; a tentative D call is TRBD1 (6 bases match). From the cysteine through the phenylalanine, the CDR3 covers 15 amino acids. Just the 45-base CDR3 DNA is kept, in frame starting at base 1. The CDR1 and CDR2 encoded by the germline V gene (reference sequence) are SGHKS and YYEKEE. A distance of 12 bases separates the germline ends of V and J, which lose 1 base and 1 base respectively.